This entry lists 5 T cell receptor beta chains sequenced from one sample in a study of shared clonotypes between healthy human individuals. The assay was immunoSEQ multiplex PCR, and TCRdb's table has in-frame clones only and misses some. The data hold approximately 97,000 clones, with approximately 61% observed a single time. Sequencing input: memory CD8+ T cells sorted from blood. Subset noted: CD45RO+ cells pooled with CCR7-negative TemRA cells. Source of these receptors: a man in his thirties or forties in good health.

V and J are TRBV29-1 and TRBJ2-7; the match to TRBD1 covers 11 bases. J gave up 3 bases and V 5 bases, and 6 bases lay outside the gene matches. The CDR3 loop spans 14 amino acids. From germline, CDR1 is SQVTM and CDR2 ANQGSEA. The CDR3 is CSVPGQGGFYEQYF. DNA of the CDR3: TGCAGCGTTCCGGGACAGGGGGGGTTCTACGAGCAGTACTTC.

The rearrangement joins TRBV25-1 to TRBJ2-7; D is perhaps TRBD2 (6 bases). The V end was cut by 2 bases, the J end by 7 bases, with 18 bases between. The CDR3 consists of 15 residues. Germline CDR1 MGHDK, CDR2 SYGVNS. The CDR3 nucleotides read TGTGCCAGCAGTGAACGGGACGGGGACTGGGGTGAGCAGTACTTC. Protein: CASSERDGDWGEQYF.

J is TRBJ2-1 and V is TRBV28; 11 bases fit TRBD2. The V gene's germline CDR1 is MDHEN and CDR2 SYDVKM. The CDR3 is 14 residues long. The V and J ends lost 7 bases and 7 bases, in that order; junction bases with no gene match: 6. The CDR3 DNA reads TGTGCCAGCACCCCGACTAGCGGGGTGAATGAGCAGTTCTTC. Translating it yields CASTPTSGVNEQFF.

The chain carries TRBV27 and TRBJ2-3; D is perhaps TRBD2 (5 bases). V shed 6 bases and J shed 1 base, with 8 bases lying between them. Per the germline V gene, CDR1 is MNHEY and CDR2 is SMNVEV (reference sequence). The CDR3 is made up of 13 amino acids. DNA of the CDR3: TGTGCCAGCAGACCCGGGGGCACAGATACGCAGTATTTT. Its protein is CASRPGGTDTQYF.

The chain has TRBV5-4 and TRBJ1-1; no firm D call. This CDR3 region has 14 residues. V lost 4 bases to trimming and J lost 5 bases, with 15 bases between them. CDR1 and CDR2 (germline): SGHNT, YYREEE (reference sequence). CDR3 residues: CASSPMLGRTEAFF. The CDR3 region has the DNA TGTGCCAGCAGCCCCATGCTTGGGAGAACTGAAGCTTTCTTT.